These 2 T cell receptor beta chains originate from one sample sequenced in a study of OX40 agonist ivuxolimab in advanced cancers. The table came from immunoSEQ multiplex PCR; TCRdb's copy has only in-frame clones and leaves some out. The sample carries around 99,000 clones, under 95% recorded once. The input for sequencing was CD4+ or CD8+ T cells sorted from blood, taken in a trial of the OX40 agonist ivuxolimab. These TCRs come from an adult with an advanced solid tumor such as melanoma, head and neck, liver or kidney cancer.

This chain joins TRBV18 and TRBJ1-3; D remains ambiguous. The germline gives CDR1 KGHSH, CDR2 LQKENI. The CDR3 spans 15 residues. The V and J ends lost 3 bases and 0 bases respectively, with 9 bases between them. CDR3 coding DNA: TGTGCCAGCTCACCGAGCGCCATCTCTGGAAACACCATATATTTT. Amino acid sequence: CASSPSAISGNTIYF.

The rearrangement links TRBV16 to TRBJ2-3; 7 nucleotides align to TRBD1. Germline CDR1 reads KGHSY; CDR2 reads FQNENV. J gave up 4 bases and V 3 bases, and 7 bases lay outside the gene matches. The CDR3 runs to 15 residues. The CDR3 here is CASSHAGGLADTQYF. The CDR3 DNA reads TGTGCCAGCAGCCATGCAGGGGGATTGGCAGATACGCAGTATTTT.